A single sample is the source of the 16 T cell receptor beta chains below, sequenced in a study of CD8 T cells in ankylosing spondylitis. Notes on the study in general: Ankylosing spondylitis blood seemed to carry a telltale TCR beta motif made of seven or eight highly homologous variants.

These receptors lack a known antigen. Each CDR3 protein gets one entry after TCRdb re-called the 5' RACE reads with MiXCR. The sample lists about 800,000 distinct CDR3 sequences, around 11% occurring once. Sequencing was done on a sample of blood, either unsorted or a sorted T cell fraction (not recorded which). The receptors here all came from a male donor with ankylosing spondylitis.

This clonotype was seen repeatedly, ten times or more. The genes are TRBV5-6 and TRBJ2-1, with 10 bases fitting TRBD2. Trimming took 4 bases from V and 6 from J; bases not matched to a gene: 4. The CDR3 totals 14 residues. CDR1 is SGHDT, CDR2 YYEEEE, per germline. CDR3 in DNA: TGTGCCAGCAGCACGAGGACTAGCGGCAATGAGCAGTTCTTC. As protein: CASSTRTSGNEQFF.

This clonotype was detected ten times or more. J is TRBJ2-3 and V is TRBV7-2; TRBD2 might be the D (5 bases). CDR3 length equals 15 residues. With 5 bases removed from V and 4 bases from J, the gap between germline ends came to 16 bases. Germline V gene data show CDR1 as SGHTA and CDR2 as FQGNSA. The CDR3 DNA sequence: TGTGCCAGCAGCCGAGAGGGAAAGCGCGCAGATACGCAGTATTTT. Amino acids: CASSREGKRADTQYF.

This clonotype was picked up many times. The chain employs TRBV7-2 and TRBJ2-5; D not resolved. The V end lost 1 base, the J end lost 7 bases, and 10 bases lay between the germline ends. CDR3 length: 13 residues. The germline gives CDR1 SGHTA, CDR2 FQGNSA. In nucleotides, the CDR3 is TGTGCCAGCAGCTTAGGTTCGCCTGGGACCCAGTACTTC. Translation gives CASSLGSPGTQYF.

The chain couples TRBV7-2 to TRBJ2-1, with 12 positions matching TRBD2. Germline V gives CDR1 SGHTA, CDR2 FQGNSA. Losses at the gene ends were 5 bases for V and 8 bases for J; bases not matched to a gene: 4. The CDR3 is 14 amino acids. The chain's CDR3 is CASSRTSGVDEQFF. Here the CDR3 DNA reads TGTGCCAGCAGCCGGACTAGCGGGGTCGATGAGCAGTTCTTC.

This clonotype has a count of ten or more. CDR3 sequence: CASTPPGGLSTDTQYF. CDR3 bases: TGTGCCAGCACTCCCCCGGGGGGACTTAGCACAGATACGCAGTATTTT. This chain uses TRBV6-1 with TRBJ2-3; 7 bases fit TRBD2. The CDR3 consists of 16 residues. V lost 7 bases to trimming and J lost 0 bases; unmatched junction nucleotides: 10. Germline assignment: CDR1 MNHNS and CDR2 SASEGT.

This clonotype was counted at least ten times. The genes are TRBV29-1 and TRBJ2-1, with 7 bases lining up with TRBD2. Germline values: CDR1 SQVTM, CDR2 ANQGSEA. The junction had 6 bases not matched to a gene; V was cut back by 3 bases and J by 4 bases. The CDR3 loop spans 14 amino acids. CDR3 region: CSVDGSGFYNEQFF. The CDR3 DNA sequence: TGCAGCGTTGACGGTAGCGGGTTTTACAATGAGCAGTTCTTC.

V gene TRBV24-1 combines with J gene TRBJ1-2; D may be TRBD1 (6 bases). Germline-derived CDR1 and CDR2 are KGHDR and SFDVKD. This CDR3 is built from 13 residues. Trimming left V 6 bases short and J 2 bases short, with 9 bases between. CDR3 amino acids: CATSRDRNYGYTF. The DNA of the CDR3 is TGTGCCACCAGTCGCGACAGGAACTATGGCTACACCTTC.

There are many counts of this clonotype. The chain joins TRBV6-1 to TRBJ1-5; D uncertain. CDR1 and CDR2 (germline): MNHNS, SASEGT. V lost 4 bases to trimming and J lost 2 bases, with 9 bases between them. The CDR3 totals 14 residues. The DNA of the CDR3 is TGTGCCAGCAGTGGAGGTGTGGGCAATCAGCCCCAGCATTTT. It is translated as CASSGGVGNQPQHF.

CDR3: CASSLARVSNQPQHF. The CDR3 DNA reads as TGTGCCAGCAGCTTAGCGCGAGTTAGCAATCAGCCCCAGCATTTT. The rearrangement links TRBV7-2 to TRBJ1-5; D is uncertain. The V gene's germline CDR1 is SGHTA and CDR2 FQGNSA. This CDR3 comprises 15 residues. The V gene lost 0 bases and the J gene lost 0 bases, with 6 bases spanning the gap.

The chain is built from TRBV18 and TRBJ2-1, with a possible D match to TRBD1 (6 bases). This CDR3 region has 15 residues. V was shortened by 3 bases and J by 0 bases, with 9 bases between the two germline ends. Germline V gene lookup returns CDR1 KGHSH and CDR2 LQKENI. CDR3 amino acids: CASSPNRASYNEQFF. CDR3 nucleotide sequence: TGTGCCAGCTCACCGAACAGGGCCTCCTACAATGAGCAGTTCTTC. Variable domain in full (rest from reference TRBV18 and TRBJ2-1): NAGVMQNPRHLVRRRGQEARLRCSPMKGHSHVYWYRQLPEEGLKFMVYLQKENIIDESGMPKERFSAEFPKEGPSILRIQQVVRGDSAAYFCASSPNRASYNEQFFGPGTRLTVL.

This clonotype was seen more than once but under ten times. CDR3 in DNA: TGCGCCAGCAGCCAGACCGCCATGGGTTCCTACGAGCAGTACTTC. Its protein product is CASSQTAMGSYEQYF. The chain recombines TRBV4-3 with TRBJ2-7; D remains ambiguous. This CDR3 comprises 15 residues. Germline values: CDR1 LGHNA, CDR2 YSLEER. The germline V and J ends were trimmed by 3 bases and 1 base, with 13 bases remaining between them.

The CDR3 region has the DNA TGTGCCAGCAGCTTGGATGGGTTTGGGCAGTACTTC. This translates into CASSLDGFGQYF. This chain uses TRBV5-4 with TRBJ2-7; D is unresolved. Germline CDR1 and CDR2: SGHNT and YYREEE (reference sequence). V was trimmed by 0 bases and J by 9 bases, leaving 10 bases between them. CDR3 length: 12 amino acids.

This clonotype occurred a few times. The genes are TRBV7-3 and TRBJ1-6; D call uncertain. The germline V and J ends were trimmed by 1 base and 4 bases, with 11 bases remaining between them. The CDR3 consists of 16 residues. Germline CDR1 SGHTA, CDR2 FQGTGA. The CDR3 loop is CASSLSPGGYNSPLHF. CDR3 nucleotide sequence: TGTGCCAGCAGCTTAAGCCCGGGCGGGTATAATTCACCCCTCCACTTT. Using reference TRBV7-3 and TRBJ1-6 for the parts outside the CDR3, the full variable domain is GAGVSQTPSNKVTEKGKYVELRCDPISGHTALYWYRQSLGQGPEFLIYFQGTGAADDSGLPNDRFFAVRPEGSVSTLKIQRTERGDSAVYLCASSLSPGGYNSPLHFGNGTRLTVT.

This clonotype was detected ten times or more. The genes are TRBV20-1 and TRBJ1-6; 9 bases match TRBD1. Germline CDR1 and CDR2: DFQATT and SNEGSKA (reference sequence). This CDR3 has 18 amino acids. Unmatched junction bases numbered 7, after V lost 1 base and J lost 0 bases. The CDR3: CSARAPGQGVSYNSPLHF. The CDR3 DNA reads TGCAGTGCTAGAGCTCCGGGACAGGGAGTCTCCTATAATTCACCCCTCCACTTT.

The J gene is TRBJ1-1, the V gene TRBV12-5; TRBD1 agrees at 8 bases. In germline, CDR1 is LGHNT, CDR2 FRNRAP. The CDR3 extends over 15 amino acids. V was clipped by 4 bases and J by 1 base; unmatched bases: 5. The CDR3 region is CASGSTGARNTEAFF. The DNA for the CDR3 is TGTGCTAGTGGTTCGACAGGGGCCAGGAACACTGAAGCTTTCTTT.

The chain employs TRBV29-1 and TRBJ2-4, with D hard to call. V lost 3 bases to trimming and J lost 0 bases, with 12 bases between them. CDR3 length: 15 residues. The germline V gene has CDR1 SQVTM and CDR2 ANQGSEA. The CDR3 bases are TGCAGCGTTGATGTTGTCCGTGGAGCCAAAAACATTCAGTACTTC. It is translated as CSVDVVRGAKNIQYF.